One TCR beta chain is described in this entry. Its matching antigen is unknown. TCRdb's copy holds only in-frame clones and misses some; the assay was immunoSEQ multiplex PCR. The sample gives some 360,000 clones, 70% to 75% of which show up once; over 9.5% is in the top ten. The sample is drawn from a study of shared clonotypes between healthy human individuals. The CDR3 covers 17 residues. V shed 0 bases and J 1 base; nucleotides not matched to a gene: 5. The germline V gene encodes CDR1 SGHDT and CDR2 YYEEEE. Overall study findings and caveats: All-four-donor shared clonotypes had higher generation probabilities than non-shared clonotypes did.

The chain employs TRBV5-6 and TRBJ2-1; 9 bases are a match to TRBD2. The sample taken for sequencing was memory CD4+ T cells sorted from blood. The sample's subset: CD45RA-negative fraction. This sequence originates from a man younger than 45 in good health. For the CDR3, the DNA is TGTGCCAGCAGCTTGGTAGGGAGCGGGGGGTCCTACAATGAGCAGTTCTTC. Amino acids: CASSLVGSGGSYNEQFF.